Listed below are T cell receptor beta chains from one sample, sequenced in a study of blood T cell repertoires in COVID-19. The repertoire was sequenced with immunoSEQ multiplex PCR; TCRdb's copy has only in-frame clones and lacks some. This sample has approximately 78,000 clones, with around four fifths found just once. The specimen sequenced was peripheral blood. The origin of the receptors is a woman of 80 years or more with acute or convalescent COVID-19. The CDR3 runs from the conserved cysteine through the conserved F or W. Fields, in order: V gene, CDR3 protein.

V: TRBV19
CDR3: CASSIGGIGELFF

V: TRBV5-1
CDR3: CASSLGQGGTQYF

V: TRBV5-1
CDR3: CASSWSGGREGRLDEQFF

V: TRBV18
CDR3: CASSPRGLAGEVF

V: TRBV5-1
CDR3: CASSSTEMSSYNEQFF

V: TRBV5-1
CDR3: CASSLVGAEEKLFF

V: TRBV19
CDR3: CASSIFPTATYEQYF

V: TRBV12-3/TRBV12-4
CDR3: CASSQGQFGYTF

V: TRBV5-1
CDR3: CASSFGMGLGSTDTQYF

V: TRBV2
CDR3: CASSELGGDKNIQYF

V: TRBV29-1
CDR3: CSVAGQGLDEQFF

V: TRBV7-2
CDR3: CASSLGESSTDTQYF

V: TRBV30
CDR3: CAWRARGAAGANVLTF

V: TRBV5-4
CDR3: CASSSTGLAGYNEQFF

V: TRBV2
CDR3: CASRSGFRLAKETQYF

V: TRBV19
CDR3: CASRTGVSGNTIYF

V: TRBV18
CDR3: CASSQGTNYEQYF

V: TRBV24-1
CDR3: CAIGTSGTDTQYF

V: TRBV5-1
CDR3: CASSLDVGAYTEAFF

V: TRBV7-8
CDR3: CASSLGASGSGEQYF

V: TRBV7-9
CDR3: CASSLGGNLNTEAFF

V: TRBV6-2/TRBV6-3
CDR3: CASSPRGSSMNTEAFF

V: TRBV2
CDR3: CASRAQGPSTDTQYF

V: TRBV27
CDR3: CASSVAGTYEQYF

V: TRBV7-8
CDR3: CASSRTGTSGSGIPYEQYF

V: TRBV25-1
CDR3: CASRGLRGGGNQPQHF

V: TRBV24-1
CDR3: CATRPGGQYNEQFF

V: TRBV18
CDR3: CASSPLDRQNTEAFF

V: TRBV3-1/TRBV3-2
CDR3: CASSTRLAGELFF

V: TRBV4-2
CDR3: CASSEVADWQGGYTF

V: TRBV11-2
CDR3: CASSWGQGTGYTF

V: TRBV14
CDR3: CASSPLVAGAHYEQYF

V: TRBV9
CDR3: CASSVGAGPSDTQYF

V: TRBV7-8
CDR3: CASSSPQGEQNTIYF

V: TRBV27
CDR3: CASSPGTSFNYEQYF

V: TRBV15
CDR3: CATRRQGSSYEQYF

V: TRBV30
CDR3: CAWSLSGGGGSPLHF

V: TRBV19
CDR3: CASSRQGMGTEAFF

V: TRBV18
CDR3: CASSGRQNTEAFF

V: TRBV7-6
CDR3: CASSLFALAGSHEQFF

V: TRBV14
CDR3: CASSQDGEQFF

V: TRBV27
CDR3: CASSSPGGYTEAFF